This T cell receptor beta chain was recovered during a study of blood T cell repertoires in COVID-19. About the study: PBMCs, B-cell-depleted T cells, or T cells provided the cDNA or gDNA that made up the material.

The authors' processing: Reference gene primer amplification gave nucleated cell count estimates. Only in-frame clones appear in the TCRdb table, and some are missing; sequencing was by immunoSEQ multiplex PCR. That table furnishes V, J and clone size, whereas the DNA furnished D and trimming. This table holds 85,000 to 130,000 clones, approximately 80% found once. Germline V lookup: CDR1 MNHEY, CDR2 SVGAGI. The CDR3 has 14 amino acids. V lost 5 bases to trimming and J lost 7 bases, with 15 bases between them. Sequencing input: peripheral blood. This sequence originates from a woman aged 60-75 years with acute or convalescent COVID-19. The rearrangement links TRBV6-5 to TRBJ2-1; tentatively, D is TRBD2 (6 bases). CDR3 sequence (DNA): TGTGCCAGCAGTCTCGTACTGGGGGGAAATGAGCAGTTCTTC. This codes for CASSLVLGGNEQFF.